In its sample, the clone carrying this T cell receptor beta chain was seen many times. Time point: newly diagnosed GD, antithyroid drugs for less than 3 months. PBMCs were the source of the RNA used for TCR sequencing. Patients came from an endocrinology department in Xi'an, China. Through Arm-PCR of CDR3 regions and iRepertoire HTBI primers, TCR beta libraries were built. As originally analysed: From all samples, identification returned 14 TRBJ and 60 to 80 TRBV segments. TCRdb fed the multiplex PCR reads into MiXCR, producing one record per CDR3 protein. These V and J calls derive from TCRdb rather than the authors' analysis. The table records 500,000 to 700,000 distinct CDR3 sequences, roughly 16% of them present only once. This CDR3 spans 14 amino acids. With 0 bases removed from V and 4 bases from J, the gap between germline ends came to 9 bases. The record originates from a study of regulatory T cells in long-lasting Graves disease.

These same data were also listed under a study on T cells in Graves' hyperthyroidism and ophthalmopathy. That paper adds: Clinical symptoms, serum thyroxine, TRAb, thyroid ultrasound and orbital computed tomography informed diagnoses. Most expanded thyroid clonotypes above 0.001 also appeared in blood.

This sequence joins TRBV12-3 or TRBV12-4 and TRBJ1-2; D uncertain. This TCR derives from a woman aged 25 to 39 with Graves disease. Source: peripheral blood mononuclear cells (PBMCs), taken at new diagnosis, from a patient treated with antithyroid drugs. The CDR3 reads CASSLAGRSYGYTF. Here the CDR3 DNA reads TGTGCCAGCAGTTTAGCCGGCAGGAGCTATGGCTACACCTTC.